These 8 T cell receptor beta chains came from one sample sequenced in a study of human T cells and chemical hapten exposure (dated by TCRdb to about 2021). Read against the paper, the sample's time point label means: pre-sensitization, week 0. The treatment or condition label for this specimen denotes: therapeutic diphenylcyclopropenone sensitization with weekly scalp DPC. Libraries were prepared through RACE. Sequencing was carried out with a NextSeq 500. The public reads were quality trimmed at Q25 with fastp and then assembled into clones with MiXCR by TCRdb, keeping productive beta chains. CDR3 protein sequences are deduplicated, and each keeps its most common genes and DNA. A total of about 120,000 distinct CDR3 sequences appear in this sample, approximately 13% of them only once. The top ten clonotypes cover around 2.8% of the sample. Here the sequenced sample was whole blood, taken in connection with sensitization to the hapten diphenylcyclopropenone (DPC). The receptors come from a young woman with alopecia areata. Some clones in this sample may be carry-over from other donors' samples.

The genes are TRBV11-2 and TRBJ2-5, with D tentatively TRBD1 (5 bases). The V end lost 5 bases, the J end lost 7 bases, and 14 bases lay between the germline ends. Per the germline V gene, CDR1 is SGHAT and CDR2 is FQNNGV. The CDR3 covers 13 residues. The DNA for the CDR3 is TGTGCCAGCAGCCCCGACAGTTTTGGGACCCAGTACTTC. Translating gives CASSPDSFGTQYF.

The chain carries TRBV3-1 and TRBJ2-1, with TRBD2 identical over 10 bases. J was trimmed by 7 bases and V by 2 bases; bases with no gene match: 5. Looked up from germline, CDR1 is LGHDT and CDR2 is YNNKEL (reference sequence). This CDR3 comprises 15 residues. The DNA of the CDR3 is TGTGCCAGCAGCCAACGGGTAGCGGGGGGAAATGAGCAGTTCTTC. Amino acids: CASSQRVAGGNEQFF.

The chain joins TRBV7-7 to TRBJ2-5; 7 bases align to TRBD2. The junction had 14 bases not matched to a gene; V was cut back by 5 bases and J by 2 bases. Germline V gene sequence: CDR1 SSHAT, CDR2 FNYEAQ (reference sequence). There are 17 residues in the CDR3. The CDR3 loop reads CASSPHAGVDSQETQYF. CDR3 DNA sequence: TGTGCCAGCAGCCCTCACGCGGGGGTGGATTCGCAAGAGACCCAGTACTTC.

Only a few counts were recorded for this clonotype. The rearrangement uses TRBV13 and TRBJ1-1; 9 nucleotides agree with TRBD1. The ends lost 5 bases at V and 1 base at J; junction bases unmatched: 8. CDR3 size: 16 residues. In germline, CDR1 is PRHDT, CDR2 FYEKMQ (reference sequence). The chain's CDR3 is CASSPQGADRNTEAFF. The CDR3 DNA is TGTGCCAGCAGCCCACAGGGGGCGGATAGGAACACTGAAGCTTTCTTT.

This clonotype was counted only a few times. The V gene is TRBV25-1, the J gene TRBJ1-6; the D gene is possibly TRBD1 (5 bases). This CDR3 is built from 13 residues. V lost 6 bases and J 5 bases, leaving 8 bases between the germline ends. Germline CDR1 MGHDK, CDR2 SYGVNS. The CDR3 DNA follows: TGTGCCAGCAGATTGACAGATAATTCACCCCTCCACTTT. Protein product: CASRLTDNSPLHF.

J is TRBJ1-5 and V is TRBV28; 7 nucleotides line up with TRBD1. Germline trimming cut 1 base from V and 7 bases from J; bases unmatched to any gene: 4. The CDR3 spans 14 residues. Germline CDR1 reads MDHEN; CDR2 reads SYDVKM. This CDR3 reads CASSLLDRVQPQHF. In DNA form, the CDR3 reads TGTGCCAGCAGTTTATTAGACAGGGTCCAGCCCCAGCATTTT.

The chain couples TRBV9 to TRBJ2-7; a possible D gene is TRBD2 (6 bases). Trimming removed 2 bases at V and 3 bases at J, with 9 bases between. Germline assignment: CDR1 SGDLS and CDR2 YYNGEE. This CDR3 has 13 residues. Written as DNA, the CDR3 is TGTGCCAGCAGCGTCGGAGGGGACTACGAGCAGTACTTC. Encoded protein: CASSVGGDYEQYF. Combining the CDR3 with reference TRBV9 and TRBJ2-7 gives the whole variable domain DSGVTQTPKHLITATGQRVTLRCSPRSGDLSVYWYQQSLDQGLQFLIQYYNGEERAKGNILERFSAQQFPDLHSELNLSSLELGDSALYFCASSVGGDYEQYFGPGTRLTVT.

This clonotype was seen more than once but under ten times. The rearrangement links TRBV20-1 to TRBJ1-6; D gene ambiguous. Trimming pared 0 bases from V and 8 bases from J, leaving 11 bases between. The germline V gene has CDR1 DFQATT and CDR2 SNEGSKA (reference sequence). This CDR3 contains 14 residues. CDR3 DNA sequence: TGCAGTGCTAGAGACCCCAGGCCCGATTCACCCCTCCACTTT. This encodes CSARDPRPDSPLHF.